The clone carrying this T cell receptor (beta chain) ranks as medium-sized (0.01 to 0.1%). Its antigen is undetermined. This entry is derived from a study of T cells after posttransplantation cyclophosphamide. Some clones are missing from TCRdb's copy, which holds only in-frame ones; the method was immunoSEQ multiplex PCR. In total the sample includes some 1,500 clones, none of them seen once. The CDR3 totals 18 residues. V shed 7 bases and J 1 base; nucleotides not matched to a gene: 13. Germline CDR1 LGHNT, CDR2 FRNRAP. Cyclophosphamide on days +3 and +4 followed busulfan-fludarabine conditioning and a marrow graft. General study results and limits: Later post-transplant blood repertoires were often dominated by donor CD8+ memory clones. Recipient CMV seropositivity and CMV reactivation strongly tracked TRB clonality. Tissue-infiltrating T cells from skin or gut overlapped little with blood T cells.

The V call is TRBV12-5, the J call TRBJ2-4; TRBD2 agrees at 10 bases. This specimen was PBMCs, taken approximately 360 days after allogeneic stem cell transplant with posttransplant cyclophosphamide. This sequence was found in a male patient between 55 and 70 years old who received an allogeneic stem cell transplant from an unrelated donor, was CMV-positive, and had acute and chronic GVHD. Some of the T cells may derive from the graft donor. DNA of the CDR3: TGTGCTAGTGATGATGCAGCGGGAGGGCTGTTGGCCAAAAACATTCAGTACTTC. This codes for CASDDAAGGLLAKNIQYF.